This T cell receptor beta chain was retrieved from a study of human T cells and chemical hapten exposure (dated by TCRdb to the early 2020s). As for the study more broadly: For sensitization, 2% DPC in acetone was applied to a 2 cm by 2 cm area of upper inner arm skin. Patch testing was done on the upper back using Finn chambers containing 0.01% DPC, and results were scored after 6 days according to International Contact Dermatitis Research Group standards. Peripheral blood TCR repertoire changes were tracked in vivo in alopecia patients during primary and secondary sensitization to the hapten diphenylcyclopropenone (DPC). Patient blood was sampled pre-sensitization (week 0) and at 2, 6 and about 24 weeks after DPC sensitization. The libraries were sequenced as a pool, and the TCR yield per sample differed mostly because of small variations in library volumes within the pool. For TCR sequencing, blood came from about 29 alopecia patients at anywhere from one to four time points (pre-sensitization, 2, 6 and 24 weeks). Throughout the study period of 20 to 30 weeks, patients also received therapeutic DPC doses to the scalp every week. The mostly female patient cohort included alopecia areata with under or over 50% scalp involvement, alopecia totalis and alopecia universalis.

In the germline V gene (reference sequence), CDR1 corresponds to SEHNR and CDR2 to FQNEAQ. Inclusive of the bounding cysteine and phenylalanine, the CDR3 is 15 residues long. Only CDR3 DNA remains: 45 bases, in frame from the first base. Trimming costs V 3 bases and J 5 bases, and their ends lie 16 bases apart. This clonotype was counted only a few times. The target of this receptor is not known. There are no base qualities to consult, and no much larger clone falls within one base. What the authors observed across the whole study: Repeated subsampling changed both the strength of the expansion versus patch-test correlation and the threshold at which the correlation became significant. Patch test score correlated positively with the number of PT1 expanded TCRs, reaching significance at thresholds 8, 16 and 32 but not at 4. Compared with pre-sensitization or healthy control sets, expanded TCRs formed significantly more large CDR3 similarity clusters, which is consistent with antigen-driven responses. All patients had alopecia, a presumed autoimmune disease, so their immune response might differ from that of healthy individuals. No change with DPC sensitization was found in the number of TCRs above 1 in 1000 frequency, and no evidence of global repertoire structure alterations was found.

To prepare the library, RACE was applied. Sequencing instrument: NextSeq 500. During library preparation, unique molecular identifiers were attached to individual cDNA molecules so that TCRs could be counted in a quantitative, reproducible way. For every blood RNA sample, sequencing covered both the TCR alpha and TCR beta chains. The authors processed their data as follows. The median number of TCRs per sample was 90,000 to 100,000, ranging from about 20,000 to 750,000. V, J and CDR3 annotation of the TCR reads was performed with the Decombinator software suite. To make PS versus PT1 abundance plots, every sample was subsampled to the same number of TCRs (28,000). Expanded TCRs were defined as absent before sensitization and observed at least eight times at the 2-week time point. TCRdb cleaned the public reads at Q25 with fastp, built clones with MiXCR and kept in-frame beta chains. Every CDR3 protein is listed once, alongside the most common genes and DNA of its rows. These V and J calls rely on TCRdb rather than the paper's analysis. The sample table contains some 400,000 distinct CDR3 sequences; only one count was recorded for 4% to 6% of them. Just over 2.5% of the sample rests with the top ten.

Reading the label with the study, this specimen's time point is: pre-sensitization, week 0. Read against the paper, the sample's treatment or condition label means: therapeutic diphenylcyclopropenone sensitization with weekly scalp DPC. Blood at each patch-test visit was drawn before the patch test was applied. Patients were eligible if aged 18 to 70, diagnosed with alopecia and judged suitable for DPC therapy, and pregnant patients were excluded. Total RNA was isolated from unfractionated whole blood collected in Tempus Blood RNA tubes. The rearrangement combines TRBV7-9 with TRBJ1-1; the D gene is unclear. This clonotype was obtained from a woman between 45 and 65 years old with alopecia areata. Some clones in this sample may be carry-over from other donors' samples. Sample: whole blood, taken in connection with sensitization to the hapten diphenylcyclopropenone (DPC). The DNA reads as follows: TGTGCCAGCAGCTTGGTCAGGACTTTGGGGACTGAAGCTTTCTTT. It codes for CASSLVRTLGTEAFF.